This T cell receptor beta chain stems from a study of T cells after posttransplantation cyclophosphamide. Whole-study results and caveats: TRB clonality was highly associated with recipient CMV seropositivity and reactivation. Tissue-infiltrating T cells from skin or gut overlapped little with blood T cells. Donor CD8+ memory clones often dominated recipient blood repertoires at later times.

The CDR3 covers 15 residues. Germline lookup yields CDR1 SSHAT and CDR2 FNYEAQ (reference sequence). The sample holds many counts of this clone. Its antigen remains unidentified. One junction end disagrees with the germline gene, perhaps due to a read error. This related bone marrow graft donor gave peripheral blood on the day of marrow donation. TCRdb's table, derived via immunoSEQ multiplex PCR, lists solely in-frame clones and lacks some. The specimen has 42,000 or so clones, none found just once. The sequencing input was PBMCs. The source is a woman in her fifties or sixties in good health and a related stem cell transplant donor. V and J are TRBV7-7 and TRBJ2-1; TRBD1 aligns across 9 bases. The CDR3 sequence is CASSLQQGAYNEQFF. For the CDR3, the DNA is TGTGCTAGCAGCTTACAACAGGGGGCTTACAATGAGCAGTTCTTC.